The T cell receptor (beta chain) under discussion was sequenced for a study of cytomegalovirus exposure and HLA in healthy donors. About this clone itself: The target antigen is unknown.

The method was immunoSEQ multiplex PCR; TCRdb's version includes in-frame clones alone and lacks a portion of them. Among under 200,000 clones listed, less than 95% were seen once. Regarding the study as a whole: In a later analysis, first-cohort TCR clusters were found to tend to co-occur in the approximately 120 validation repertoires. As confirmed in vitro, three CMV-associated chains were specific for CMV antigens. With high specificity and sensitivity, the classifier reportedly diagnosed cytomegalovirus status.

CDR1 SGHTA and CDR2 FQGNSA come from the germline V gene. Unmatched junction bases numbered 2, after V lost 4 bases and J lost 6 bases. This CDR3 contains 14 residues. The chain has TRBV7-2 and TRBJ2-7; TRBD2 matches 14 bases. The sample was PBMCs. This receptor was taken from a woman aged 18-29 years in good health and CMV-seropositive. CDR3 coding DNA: TGTGCCAGCAGCTCAGGACTAGCGGGAGGCGAGCAGTACTTC. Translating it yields CASSSGLAGGEQYF. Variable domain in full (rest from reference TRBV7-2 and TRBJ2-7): GAGVSQSPSNKVTEKGKDVELRCDPISGHTALYWYRQSLGQGLEFLIYFQGNSAPDKSGLPSDRFSAERTGGSVSTLTIQRTQQEDSAVYLCASSSGLAGGEQYFGPGTRLTVT.